This entry lists 19 T cell receptor beta chains sequenced from one sample in a study of response to subunit inactivated influenza vaccine. MiXCR, applied by TCRdb to the RT-PCR reads, yields one record per CDR3 protein. The sample shows 650,000 to 850,000 distinct CDR3 sequences, approximately 14% of them seen only once. The input for sequencing was PBMCs from blood, taken 14 days before vaccination. The receptor source for this set is a man in his fifties who received an inactivated influenza vaccine.

This clonotype showed up just a few times. V is TRBV5-1 and J is TRBJ2-5, with D unresolved. Trimming took off 4 bases at V and 2 bases at J, with 9 bases between the two ends. CDR1 and CDR2 from the germline V gene are SGHRS and YFSETQ. The CDR3 covers 13 residues. DNA of the CDR3: TGCGCCAGCAGCGTACGACAACAAGAGACCCAGTACTTC. It translates to CASSVRQQETQYF.

The table lists this clonotype with a few counts. This chain joins TRBV4-3 and TRBJ1-4; no reliable D call. The CDR3 runs 14 residues. V gave up 4 bases and J gave up 5 bases, with 11 bases separating them. Germline values: CDR1 LGHNA, CDR2 YSLEER. Here the CDR3 reads CASSPSAGNEKLFF. For the CDR3, the DNA is TGCGCCAGCAGCCCGTCCGCCGGAAATGAAAAACTGTTTTTT.

The gene calls are TRBV7-8 and TRBJ2-1; 10 positions match TRBD2. The CDR3 contains 17 residues. Germline V CDR1 and CDR2: SGHVS, FQNEAQ. Unmatched junction bases numbered 6, after V lost 4 bases and J lost 0 bases. The CDR3 coding sequence is TGTGCCAGCAGCTCTAGCGGGAGAAAAAGCTCCTACAATGAGCAGTTCTTC. Encoded protein: CASSSSGRKSSYNEQFF.

This clonotype was picked up a small number of times. This chain uses TRBV15 with TRBJ1-4; perhaps TRBD1 as D (5 bases). Germline CDR1 and CDR2: LNHNV and YYDKDF (reference sequence). The germline V and J ends were trimmed by 0 bases and 1 base, with 6 bases remaining between them. The CDR3 runs to 15 residues. The CDR3 bases are TGTGCCACCAGCAGAGAAAGGGGAACTAATGAAAAACTGTTTTTT. Translated, it gives CATSRERGTNEKLFF.

The chain links TRBV20-1 to TRBJ2-1, with TRBD2 matching 14 bases. The germline V gene encodes CDR1 DFQATT and CDR2 SNEGSKA (reference sequence). The trim removed 6 bases at V and 7 bases at J, leaving 8 bases unmatched. This CDR3 contains 15 residues. CDR3 nucleotides: TGCAGTGCGAGACTAGCGGGAGGGCCGGTGAATGAGCAGTTCTTC. It codes for CSARLAGGPVNEQFF.

Only a few counts were recorded for this clonotype. The chain is built from TRBV5-1 and TRBJ2-5, with D maybe TRBD2 (8 bases). Germline loops: CDR1 SGHRS, CDR2 YFSETQ. Trimming left V 7 bases short and J 0 bases short, with 13 bases between. The CDR3 contains 14 residues. CDR3 region: CASREGAYQETQYF. CDR3 DNA sequence: TGCGCCAGCCGGGAGGGGGCGTACCAAGAGACCCAGTACTTC.

This clonotype was seen repeatedly, ten times or more. The chain recombines TRBV12-3 or TRBV12-4 with TRBJ2-3; D might be TRBD2 (7 bases). The ends were cut back, 5 bases at V and 0 bases at J, with 12 bases in the middle. The CDR3 length is 15 residues. The CDR3 region has the DNA TGTGCCAGCAGTGACGGGGGGCGTAGCACAGATACGCAGTATTTT. Translating gives CASSDGGRSTDTQYF.

The J gene is TRBJ1-2, the V gene TRBV5-1; 7 bases are a match to TRBD1. The CDR3 is 18 amino acids. Trimming cost V 6 bases and J 2 bases; bases outside gene matches: 19. The germline CDR1 and CDR2 sequences are SGHRS and YFSETQ. CDR3: CASKVGSGTAVGNYGYTF. DNA of the CDR3: TGCGCCAGCAAGGTGGGAAGTGGGACAGCGGTTGGAAACTATGGCTACACCTTC.

The V gene is TRBV4-1, the J gene TRBJ1-2; maybe TRBD1 (6 bases). CDR3 size: 15 residues. Germline assignment: CDR1 MGHRA and CDR2 YSYEKL. Trimming stripped 2 bases from V and 5 bases from J, with 15 bases between. The CDR3 here is CASSQLAGEGYGYTF. The CDR3 bases are TGCGCCAGCAGCCAACTGGCAGGGGAGGGGTATGGCTACACCTTC.

This clonotype was detected a few times. The rearrangement joins TRBV11-2 to TRBJ2-7; 7 bases fit TRBD1. CDR1 and CDR2 from the germline V gene are SGHAT and FQNNGV. The CDR3 runs 15 residues. The V segment lost 1 base and the J segment 3 bases; nucleotides outside the gene matches: 6. CDR3 in amino acids: CASSLVGTDYYEQYF. The CDR3 nucleotides are TGTGCCAGCAGCTTAGTGGGGACAGATTACTACGAGCAGTACTTC.

This clonotype has a count of ten or more. The chain is built from TRBV12-3 or TRBV12-4 and TRBJ1-2; D unclear. V lost 2 bases to trimming and J lost 4 bases, with 8 bases between them. The CDR3 length is 13 residues. CDR3 nucleotides: TGTGCCAGCAGTTTAAACAGCTTCTATGGCTACACCTTC. The encoded protein is CASSLNSFYGYTF.

This clonotype has just a few counts. The chain recombines TRBV12-3 or TRBV12-4 with TRBJ1-5; 9 nucleotides align to TRBD1. The CDR3 has 17 residues. The ends lost 6 bases at V and 0 bases at J; junction bases unmatched: 9. CDR3 DNA: TGTGCCAGCAGCCGCGGACAGGGGCTAAATAGCAATCAGCCCCAGCATTTT. Its translation: CASSRGQGLNSNQPQHF.

This sequence joins TRBV20-1 and TRBJ2-3; 11 bases are shared with TRBD2. Germline CDR1 and CDR2: DFQATT and SNEGSKA (reference sequence). V dropped 0 bases and J dropped 0; count of bases not matched to a gene: 8. The CDR3 runs 18 residues. CDR3 sequence (DNA): TGCAGTGCTAGAGATGCCGGGACTAGCGGTTCTAGCACAGATACGCAGTATTTT. Protein sequence: CSARDAGTSGSSTDTQYF.

This clonotype was counted ten times or more. The V and J genes are TRBV6-2 or TRBV6-3 and TRBJ1-5, with TRBD1 matching over 8 bases. V trimming: 6 bases; J trimming: 6 bases; junction bases outside the gene matches: 4. Germline assignment: CDR1 MNHEY and CDR2 SVGEGT. The CDR3 loop spans 13 amino acids. CDR3 DNA: TGTGCCAGCAGGCTGACAGGGGTTCAGCCCCAGCATTTT. It specifies CASRLTGVQPQHF.

The chain joins TRBV10-2 to TRBJ1-1; D remains unclear. The V gene's germline CDR1 is WSHSY and CDR2 SAAADI. V lost 2 bases to trimming and J lost 6 bases, with 13 bases between them. The CDR3 is 14 residues long. This chain's CDR3 is CASSEGPGWPEAFF. CDR3 nucleotide sequence: TGCGCCAGCAGTGAGGGGCCGGGTTGGCCTGAAGCTTTCTTT.

The sample holds many counts of this clonotype. V gene TRBV24-1 combines with J gene TRBJ2-1, with D possibly being TRBD1 (6 bases). This CDR3 contains 15 residues. The V gene's germline CDR1 is KGHDR and CDR2 SFDVKD. Trimming left V 4 bases short and J 8 bases short, with 17 bases between. The CDR3 here is CATSEATGSGYEQFF. The CDR3, as DNA: TGTGCCACCAGTGAGGCTACAGGGTCGGGCTATGAGCAGTTCTTC.

This chain connects TRBV7-2 to TRBJ2-1; perhaps D is TRBD1 or TRBD2 (6 bases each). V shed 2 bases and J shed 7 bases, with 12 bases lying between them. The CDR3 runs 14 residues. Germline assignment: CDR1 SGHTA and CDR2 FQGNSA. The CDR3 sequence is CASSLNGGPNEQFF. The CDR3 DNA follows: TGTGCCAGCAGCTTAAATGGGGGGCCAAATGAGCAGTTCTTC.

On this clonotype: Sequence at one end of the junction differs from germline and may be a read error. The V and J genes are TRBV7-2 and TRBJ2-7; D gene uncertain. The CDR3 is made up of 15 amino acids. CDR1 and CDR2 from the germline V gene are SGHTA and FQGNSA. CDR3 DNA sequence: TGTGTCAGCAGCTCTTATTCGGTTACTCGGCCCGAGCAGTACTTC. Translated: CVSSSYSVTRPEQYF.

Written as DNA, the CDR3 is TGTGCCATCAGTTATCAGGGCGACGAGCAGTACTTC. Protein: CAISYQGDEQYF. The chain is built from TRBV10-3 and TRBJ2-7, with D tentatively TRBD1 (5 bases). The V end lost 5 bases, the J end lost 5 bases, and 10 bases lay between the germline ends. The CDR3 is 12 residues long. CDR1 ENHRY and CDR2 SYGVKD come from the germline V gene.